Listed below are T cell receptor beta chains from one sample, sequenced in a study of shared clonotypes between healthy human individuals. Sequencing was performed with immunoSEQ multiplex PCR; in TCRdb, only in-frame clones are kept and a portion is missing. The sample shows just over 2,000,000 clones, about 94% of them seen only once. What was sequenced was naive CD8+ T cells sorted from blood. The receptors stem from a man between 18 and 29 years old in good health. The CDR3 runs from the conserved cysteine through the conserved F or W. A D gene is named only where the DNA matches it firmly. Clone sizes are given selectively: once, few, many, or a class where the clone is expanded.

CDR3nt,CDR3aa,j_gene,abundance,v_gene,d_gene
TGTGCCAGCAGCTCCCTCGGGACTCCTTACACAGATACGCAGTATTTT,CASSSLGTPYTDTQYF,TRBJ2-3,-,TRBV7-2,-
TGTGCCTGGACAGGCGTTAACACAGATACGCAGTATTTT,CAWTGVNTDTQYF,TRBJ2-3,once,TRBV30,-
TGTGCCAGCAGTTACTCTAGCGGGGCAGGACTCGAGCAGTACTTC,CASSYSSGAGLEQYF,TRBJ2-7,-,TRBV6-6,TRBD2
TGTGCCAGCAGCGTTGGGAGGACAGTTTTAGGCGAGCAGTACTTC,CASSVGRTVLGEQYF,TRBJ2-7,-,TRBV7-9,-
TGTGCCAGCAGCCCTAGCGGGAGTAATACCTACGAGCAGTACTTC,CASSPSGSNTYEQYF,TRBJ2-7,-,TRBV7-6,TRBD2
TGTGCCAGCAGTGATTGGTCAGGGAGAGGGCCTGCTGGTGAAAAACTGTTTTTT,CASSDWSGRGPAGEKLFF,TRBJ1-4,-,TRBV25-1,-
TGTGCCAGCAGCGTAGCGGGACCCTACGAGCAGTACTTC,CASSVAGPYEQYF,TRBJ2-7,-,TRBV11-2,TRBD2
TGTGCCACCAGCAGAGACGCGGGGGCCCAAGAGACCCAGTACTTC,CATSRDAGAQETQYF,TRBJ2-5,once,TRBV15,-
TGTGCCAGCAGTTTGTTAGCGGGGGGCGCAGATACGCAGTATTTT,CASSLLAGGADTQYF,TRBJ2-3,-,TRBV28,TRBD2
TGCGCCAGCAGCCAAGATCCCCCTAGCGGCTACCAAGAGACCCAGTACTTC,CASSQDPPSGYQETQYF,TRBJ2-5,-,TRBV4-1,TRBD2
TGTGCCAGTAGTATCCACGGCTCCTACGAGCAGTACTTC,CASSIHGSYEQYF,TRBJ2-7,-,TRBV19,-
TGTGCCAGCAGCTTGGGGGACAGGGGTTACGAGCAGTACTTC,CASSLGDRGYEQYF,TRBJ2-7,few,TRBV5-6,TRBD1
TGTGCCAGCAGCTATGGGACAGGGGGAGCCTACGAGCAGTACTTC,CASSYGTGGAYEQYF,TRBJ2-7,-,TRBV13,TRBD1
TGTGCCAGCAGTTTAAATCCCAGGAGCACTGAAGCTTTCTTT,CASSLNPRSTEAFF,TRBJ1-1,once,TRBV28,-
TGTGCCAGCAGCAAAGGCACCGGGCCTGGGGATGAGCAGTTCTTC,CASSKGTGPGDEQFF,TRBJ2-1,-,TRBV14,-
TGCGCCAGCAGCTTAGGGACAGAAACCTACAATGAGCAGTTCTTC,CASSLGTETYNEQFF,TRBJ2-1,once,TRBV4-1,TRBD1
TGTGCCAGCAGCTTCCTGCTACAGGGGACGAACACCGGGGAGCTGTTTTTT,CASSFLLQGTNTGELFF,TRBJ2-2,-,TRBV5-6,TRBD1
TGTGCCAGCAGCCCCAGGGGCGGGACAGAGATTAACACTGAAGCTTTCTTT,CASSPRGGTEINTEAFF,TRBJ1-1,-,TRBV7-8,TRBD1
TGTGCCAGCAGTTACTCAGGCGGGAGGGGAGAGACCCAGTACTTC,CASSYSGGRGETQYF,TRBJ2-5,-,TRBV6-5,TRBD2
TGTGCCACCGGGACTAGCTCCTACAATGAGCAGTTCTTC,CATGTSSYNEQFF,TRBJ2-1,-,TRBV6-5,TRBD2
TGTGCCAGCAGCCGCCAGGGGGCCAACTATGGCTACACCTTC,CASSRQGANYGYTF,TRBJ1-2,-,TRBV6-5,TRBD1
TGTGCCAGCAGCCCGGAGGGGTCGGAACTGTTTTTT,CASSPEGSELFF,TRBJ1-4,-,TRBV6-5,-
TGTGCCAGCAGTGAGGAACTAGCGTCGTACTACGAGCAGTACTTC,CASSEELASYYEQYF,TRBJ2-7,-,TRBV6-1,TRBD2
TGTGCCAGCAGGGTAGCGGGTACAGATACGCAGTATTTT,CASRVAGTDTQYF,TRBJ2-3,-,TRBV7-3,TRBD2
TGTGCCAGCAGTTACTCTCTTGGGGCCACAGATACGCAGTATTTT,CASSYSLGATDTQYF,TRBJ2-3,-,TRBV6-5,-
TGTGCCTGGAGTGTAAACTTAGGGGATGAAAAACTGTTTTTT,CAWSVNLGDEKLFF,TRBJ1-4,once,TRBV30,-
TGCGCCAGCAGCCTCGGACTAGCGGGGACCTACGAGCAGTACTTC,CASSLGLAGTYEQYF,TRBJ2-7,-,TRBV10-2,TRBD2
TGTGCCAGCAGTTCGCGACTAGCGGGGTCGAGCGCAGATACGCAGTATTTT,CASSSRLAGSSADTQYF,TRBJ2-3,-,TRBV28,TRBD2
TGTGCCAGCAGTTCAGTCCGGGGTCCTGAGGCCTACGAGCAGTACTTC,CASSSVRGPEAYEQYF,TRBJ2-7,-,TRBV28,-